The 13 T cell receptor beta chains presented below share a single source sample, sequenced in a study of T cells in Graves' hyperthyroidism and ophthalmopathy. TCR beta CDR3 region amplification was performed from RNA transcripts. Initially, a first-round RT-PCR of the TCR CDR3 employed the HTBI primer set. Via MiXCR, TCRdb re-called the multiplex PCR reads, giving one row per CDR3 protein. The sample lists 800,000 or so distinct CDR3 sequences, 38% occurring once. Sequencing was carried out using blood. These receptors were collected from a man between 18 and 35 years old with Graves' hyperthyroidism.

This clonotype was recorded many times. The rearrangement links TRBV25-1 to TRBJ1-2, with D unresolved. Trimming cost V 4 bases and J 4 bases, with 16 bases left between them. Looked up from germline, CDR1 is MGHDK and CDR2 is SYGVNS. The length of the CDR3 is 15 residues. CDR3 residues: CASSARGEAGYGYTF. As DNA, the CDR3 is TGTGCCAGCAGTGCCCGCGGGGAGGCTGGCTATGGCTACACCTTC.

CDR3 bases: TGTGCCAGCAGCCCCAGGACTCCGGAGACCCAGTACTTC. Translation gives CASSPRTPETQYF. This chain connects TRBV6-5 to TRBJ2-5, with D possibly TRBD2 on 5 matching bases. CDR1 MNHEY and CDR2 SVGAGI come from the germline V gene. Between the trimmed V and J ends, which lost 6 bases and 5 bases, there was a span of 13 bases. The CDR3 runs to 13 residues.

This clonotype was detected ten times or more. The CDR3 region has the DNA TGCAGTGCTAGAGATCTTTCGGGTATGAACACTGAAGCTTTCTTT. Translating it yields CSARDLSGMNTEAFF. The genes are TRBV20-1 and TRBJ1-1; D unresolved. The V and J ends lost 0 bases and 0 bases respectively, with 11 bases between them. CDR1 and CDR2 (germline): DFQATT, SNEGSKA (reference sequence). This CDR3 is 15 amino acids long.

This clonotype was seen at least ten times. The chain combines TRBV7-3 with TRBJ1-6; no definite D call. Germline V gives CDR1 SGHTA, CDR2 FQGTGA. Trimming left V 3 bases short and J 7 bases short, with 10 bases between. This CDR3 has 14 residues. The CDR3 bases are TGTGCCAGCAGCTTCAGAACGGAGAATTCACCCCTCCACTTT. It encodes CASSFRTENSPLHF.

The chain combines TRBV7-2 with TRBJ1-1; no firm D call. Germline CDR1 SGHTA, CDR2 FQGNSA. V dropped 5 bases and J dropped 1 base, with 8 bases sitting between them. CDR3 length: 13 amino acids. The CDR3: CASSQRKNTEAFF. The DNA for the CDR3 is TGTGCCAGCAGCCAGCGCAAGAACACTGAAGCTTTCTTT.

This clonotype was counted ten times or more. The chain joins TRBV7-9 to TRBJ1-1; D is uncertain. V was shortened by 1 base and J by 1 base, with 4 bases between the two germline ends. Per the germline V gene, CDR1 is SEHNR and CDR2 is FQNEAQ (reference sequence). The CDR3 totals 13 residues. For the CDR3, the DNA is TGTGCCAGCAGCTTAGAGAGGAACACTGAAGCTTTCTTT. Translating it yields CASSLERNTEAFF.

This chain connects TRBV19 to TRBJ1-4, with D possibly TRBD1 on 5 matching bases. This CDR3 is 15 amino acids long. V was trimmed by 5 bases and J by 8 bases, leaving 18 bases between them. Germline assignment: CDR1 LNHDA and CDR2 SQIVND (reference sequence). The CDR3 DNA reads TGTGCCAGTAGTCTCAACAGGCCTTCGGGCGAAAAACTGTTTTTT. It specifies CASSLNRPSGEKLFF.

The table lists this clonotype with a few counts. The chain joins TRBV7-9 to TRBJ1-1; D unresolved. This CDR3 spans 13 amino acids. In germline, CDR1 is SEHNR, CDR2 FQNEAQ (reference sequence). Trimming cost V 5 bases and J 7 bases, with 14 bases left between them. DNA of the CDR3: TGTGCCAGCAGCCGCCCTGGGCGGAGTGAAGCTTTCTTT. This codes for CASSRPGRSEAFF.

This clonotype was counted at least ten times. The chain links TRBV6-5 to TRBJ1-6; D is possibly TRBD1 (5 bases). This CDR3 contains 16 residues. Deletions cut 8 bases from V and 7 bases from J, with 21 bases between. CDR1 and CDR2 (germline): MNHEY, SVGAGI. DNA of the CDR3: TGTGCCAGCGGGGAAACCGGGACCCGAGGGAATTCACCCCTCCACTTT. Translated, it gives CASGETGTRGNSPLHF.

The chain has TRBV2 and TRBJ1-4; D might be TRBD1 (5 bases). The CDR3 covers 12 residues. The V end was cut by 7 bases, the J end by 10 bases, with 13 bases between. Germline V gene sequence: CDR1 SNHLY, CDR2 FYNNEI. CDR3 sequence (DNA): TGTGCCAGCATTGGGGGGATTGGAAAACTGTTTTTT. This encodes CASIGGIGKLFF.

This clonotype was detected many times. The chain is built from TRBV19 and TRBJ2-2; 8 nucleotides match TRBD1. The CDR3 has 14 residues. In germline, CDR1 is LNHDA, CDR2 SQIVND (reference sequence). The trim removed 6 bases at V and 4 bases at J, leaving 4 bases unmatched. The CDR3 DNA is TGTGCCAGTAGGACAGGGGCGGGCACCGGGGAGCTGTTTTTT. Its protein is CASRTGAGTGELFF.

This clonotype was seen ten or more times. V usage is TRBV19 and J usage is TRBJ1-5, with a tentative D call TRBD1 (5 bases). The germline gives CDR1 LNHDA, CDR2 SQIVND (reference sequence). The CDR3 has 14 residues. V lost 3 bases and J 7 bases, leaving 13 bases between the germline ends. CDR3 coding DNA: TGTGCCAGTAGTATTCTGAGCGGGGACCAGCCCCAGCATTTT. It specifies CASSILSGDQPQHF. Drawing the rest from reference TRBV19 and TRBJ1-5, the complete variable domain is DGGITQSPKYLFRKEGQNVTLSCEQNLNHDAMYWYRQDPGQGLRLIYYSQIVNDFQKGDIAEGYSVSREKKESFPLTVTSAQKNPTAFYLCASSILSGDQPQHFGDGTRLSIL.

This clonotype was counted at least ten times. The rearrangement uses TRBV20-1 and TRBJ1-5, with D hard to call. The CDR3 spans 14 residues. Trimming took off 5 bases at V and 5 bases at J, with 16 bases between the two ends. Germline V gives CDR1 DFQATT, CDR2 SNEGSKA (reference sequence). CDR3 residues: CSAAPVAVDQPQHF. CDR3 nucleotide sequence: TGCAGTGCTGCCCCAGTGGCCGTTGATCAGCCCCAGCATTTT.